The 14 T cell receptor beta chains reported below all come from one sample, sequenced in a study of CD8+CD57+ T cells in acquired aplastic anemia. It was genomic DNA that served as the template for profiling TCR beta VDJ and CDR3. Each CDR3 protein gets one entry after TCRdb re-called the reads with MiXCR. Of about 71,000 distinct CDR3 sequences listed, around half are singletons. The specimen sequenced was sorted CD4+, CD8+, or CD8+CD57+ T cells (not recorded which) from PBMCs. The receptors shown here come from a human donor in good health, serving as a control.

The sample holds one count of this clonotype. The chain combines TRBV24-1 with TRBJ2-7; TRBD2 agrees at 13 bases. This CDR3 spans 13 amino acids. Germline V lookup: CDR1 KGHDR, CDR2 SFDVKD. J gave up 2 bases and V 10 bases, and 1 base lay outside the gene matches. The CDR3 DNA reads TGTGCCACGGGACTAGCGGGAACCTACGAGCAGTACTTC. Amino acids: CATGLAGTYEQYF.

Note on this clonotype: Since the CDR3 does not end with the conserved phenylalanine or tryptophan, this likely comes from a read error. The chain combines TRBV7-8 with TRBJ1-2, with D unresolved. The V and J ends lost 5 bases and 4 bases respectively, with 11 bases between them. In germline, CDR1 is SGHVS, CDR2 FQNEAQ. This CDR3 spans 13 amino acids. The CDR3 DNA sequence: TGTGCCAGCAGCCCAGGCTCGGTCTATGGCTACACCTTA. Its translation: CASSPGSVYGYTL.

This chain's CDR3 is CASSSGTSGRQYF. In DNA form, the CDR3 reads TGCGCCAGCAGTTCCGGGACTAGCGGGAGGCAGTACTTC. The gene calls are TRBV10-1 and TRBJ2-7, with 14 bases identical to TRBD2. This CDR3 is built from 13 residues. V lost 5 bases and J lost 9; bases outside the gene matches: 3. Per germline, CDR1 WNHNN and CDR2 SYGVQD (reference sequence).

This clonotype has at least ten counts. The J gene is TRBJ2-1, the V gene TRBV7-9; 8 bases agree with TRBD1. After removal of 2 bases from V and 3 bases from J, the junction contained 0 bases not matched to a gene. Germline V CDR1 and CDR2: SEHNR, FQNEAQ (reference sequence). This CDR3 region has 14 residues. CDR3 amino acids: CASSLTGGYNEQFF. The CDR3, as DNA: TGTGCCAGCAGCTTAACAGGGGGCTACAATGAGCAGTTCTTC.

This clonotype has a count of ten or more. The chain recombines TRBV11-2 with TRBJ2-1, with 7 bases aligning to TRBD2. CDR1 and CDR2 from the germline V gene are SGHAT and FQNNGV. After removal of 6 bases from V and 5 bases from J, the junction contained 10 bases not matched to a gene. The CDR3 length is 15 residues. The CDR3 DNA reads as TGTGCCAGCAGGGAGACTAGCACGGTAAACAATGAGCAGTTCTTC. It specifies CASRETSTVNNEQFF.

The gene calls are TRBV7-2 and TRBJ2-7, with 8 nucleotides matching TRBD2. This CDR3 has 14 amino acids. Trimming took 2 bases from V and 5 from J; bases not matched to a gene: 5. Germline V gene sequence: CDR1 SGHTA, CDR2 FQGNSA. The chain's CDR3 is CASSLNGGENEQYF. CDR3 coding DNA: TGTGCCAGCAGCTTAAACGGGGGGGAAAACGAGCAGTACTTC.

This CDR3 is CSVEVAVALTDTQYF. The DNA of the CDR3 is TGCAGCGTTGAAGTGGCAGTCGCGCTGACAGATACGCAGTATTTT. The J gene is TRBJ2-3, the V gene TRBV29-1, with no clear D. The CDR3 runs 15 residues. V was clipped by 1 base and J by 3 bases, with 14 bases between them. Germline V lookup: CDR1 SQVTM, CDR2 ANQGSEA.

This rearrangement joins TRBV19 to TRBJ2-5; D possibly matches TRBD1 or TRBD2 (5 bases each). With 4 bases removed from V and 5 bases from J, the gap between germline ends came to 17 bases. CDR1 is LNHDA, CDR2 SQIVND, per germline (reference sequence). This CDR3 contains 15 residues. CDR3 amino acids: CASSTWDGAGETQYF. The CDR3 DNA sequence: TGTGCCAGTAGTACGTGGGACGGAGCCGGGGAGACCCAGTACTTC.

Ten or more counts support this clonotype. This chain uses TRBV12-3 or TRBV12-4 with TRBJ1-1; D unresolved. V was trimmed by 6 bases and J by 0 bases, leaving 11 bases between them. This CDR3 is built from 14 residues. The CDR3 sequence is CASSHLGMNTEAFF. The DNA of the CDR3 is TGTGCCAGCAGCCACTTGGGGATGAACACTGAAGCTTTCTTT.

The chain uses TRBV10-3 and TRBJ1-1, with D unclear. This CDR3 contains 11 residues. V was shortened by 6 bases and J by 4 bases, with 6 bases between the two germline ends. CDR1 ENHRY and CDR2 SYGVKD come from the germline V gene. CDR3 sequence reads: CAISRGTEAFF. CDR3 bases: TGTGCCATCAGCAGAGGCACTGAAGCTTTCTTT.

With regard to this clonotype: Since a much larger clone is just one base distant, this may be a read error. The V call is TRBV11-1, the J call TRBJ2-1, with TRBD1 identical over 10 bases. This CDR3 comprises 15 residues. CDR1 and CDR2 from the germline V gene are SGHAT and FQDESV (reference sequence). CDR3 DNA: TGTGCCAGCAGAGAATTGACAGGGGGCTACAGTGAGCAGTTCTTC. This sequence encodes CASRELTGGYSEQFF.

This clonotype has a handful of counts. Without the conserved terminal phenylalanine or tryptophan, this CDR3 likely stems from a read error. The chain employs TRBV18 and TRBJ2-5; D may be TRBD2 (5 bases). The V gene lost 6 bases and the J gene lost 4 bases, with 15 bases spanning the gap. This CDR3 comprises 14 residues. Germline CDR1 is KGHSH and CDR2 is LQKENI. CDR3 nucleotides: TGTGCCAGCTCTCGTTTAGAGGGCGCAGAGACCCAGTACCTC. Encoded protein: CASSRLEGAETQYL.

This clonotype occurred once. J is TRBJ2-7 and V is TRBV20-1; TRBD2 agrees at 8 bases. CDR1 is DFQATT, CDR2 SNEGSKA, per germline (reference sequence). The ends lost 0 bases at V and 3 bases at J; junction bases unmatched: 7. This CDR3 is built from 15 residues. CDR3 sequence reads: CSARDGGGHNYEQYF. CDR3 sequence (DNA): TGCAGTGCTAGAGATGGCGGGGGGCACAACTACGAGCAGTACTTC.

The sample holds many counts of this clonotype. The DNA of the CDR3 is TGTGCCAGCAGCTTAGTGGGGGCCGAGCAGTACTTC. It is translated as CASSLVGAEQYF. This chain links TRBV7-6 with TRBJ2-7, with D possibly matching TRBD1 (6 bases). The CDR3 contains 12 residues. Trimming cost V 1 base and J 6 bases, with 7 bases left between them. The germline CDR1 and CDR2 sequences are SGHVS and FNYEAQ.